One sample yielded the 27 T cell receptor beta chains listed below, sequenced in a study of a mutant IDH1 vaccine in newly diagnosed glioma. Noted time point: week 5, during vaccination. Alongside topical imiquimod, each dose of vaccine comprised 300 ug of mutant IDH1 20-mer peptide. These receptors have no known antigen. The repertoire was sequenced with immunoSEQ multiplex PCR; TCRdb's copy has only in-frame clones and lacks some. In the table there are some 55,000 clones, 85% to 90% of which are singletons. The specimen was PBMCs, collected from a glioma patient whose treatment included an IDH1 peptide vaccine. The receptors were gathered from a woman aged 40 to 50 with glioma.

The CDR3 here is CASSQYIRGLGETQYF. CDR3 nucleotides: TGTGCCAGCAGCCAGTATATACGGGGGCTCGGAGAGACCCAGTACTTC. The chain joins TRBV14 to TRBJ2-5, with D perhaps assigned TRBD1 or TRBD2 (6 bases each). There are 16 residues in the CDR3. CDR1 is SGHDN and CDR2 is FVKESK in the germline V gene. Trimming cost V 3 bases and J 4 bases, with 18 bases left between them.

This chain connects TRBV9 to TRBJ1-1; 12 nucleotides match TRBD1. Germline trimming cut 3 bases from V and 11 bases from J; bases unmatched to any gene: 11. The CDR3 covers 15 residues. Germline loops: CDR1 SGDLS, CDR2 YYNGEE. The CDR3 nucleotides read TGTGCCAGCAGCGCAACCGGGACAGGGGGCTCAAAGGCTTTCTTT. Amino acid sequence: CASSATGTGGSKAFF.

This chain joins TRBV7-9 and TRBJ2-2; 9 nucleotides match TRBD2. V shed 5 bases and J 3 bases; nucleotides not matched to a gene: 7. The CDR3 spans 16 residues. From germline, CDR1 is SEHNR and CDR2 FQNEAQ (reference sequence). The chain's CDR3 is CASSDGAGGYTGELFF. The CDR3 DNA reads as TGTGCCAGCAGCGACGGAGCGGGGGGATACACCGGGGAGCTGTTTTTT.

This chain joins TRBV5-4 and TRBJ2-7; 8 bases agree with TRBD1. The ends lost 1 base at V and 3 bases at J; junction bases unmatched: 3. CDR3 length: 14 residues. Germline CDR1 is SGHNT and CDR2 is YYREEE (reference sequence). CDR3 sequence: CASSLQGQVYEQYF. The CDR3 region has the DNA TGTGCCAGCAGCTTGCAGGGACAGGTCTACGAGCAGTACTTC. Combining the CDR3 with reference TRBV5-4 and TRBJ2-7 gives the whole variable domain ETGVTQSPTHLIKTRGQQVTLRCSSQSGHNTVSWYQQALGQGPQFIFQYYREEENGRGNFPPRFSGLQFPNYSSELNVNALELDDSALYLCASSLQGQVYEQYFGPGTRLTVT.

The chain recombines TRBV28 with TRBJ1-5, with 8 bases aligning to TRBD1. There are 14 residues in the CDR3. Germline-derived CDR1 and CDR2 are MDHEN and SYDVKM. J was trimmed by 7 bases and V by 5 bases; bases with no gene match: 7. CDR3 coding DNA: TGTGCCAGCAGTCATTACAGGGGGGGGCAGCCCCAGCATTTT. Translated: CASSHYRGGQPQHF.

This sequence joins TRBV6-1 and TRBJ1-5; perhaps TRBD1 as D (5 bases). Trimming stripped 0 bases from V and 11 bases from J, with 14 bases between. CDR3 length equals 14 residues. Germline V gives CDR1 MNHNS, CDR2 SASEGT. Here the CDR3 reads CASSEAEGIGAQHF. In nucleotides, the CDR3 is TGTGCCAGCAGTGAAGCTGAAGGGATAGGGGCCCAGCATTTT.

This sequence joins TRBV7-2 and TRBJ1-2, with a possible D match to TRBD1 (6 bases). There are 14 residues in the CDR3. Trimming stripped 5 bases from V and 4 bases from J, with 14 bases between. Germline V CDR1 and CDR2: SGHTA, FQGNSA. CDR3 nucleotide sequence: TGTGCCAGCAGCAAAGGGGGGGGTGGCTATGGCTACACCTTC. This codes for CASSKGGGGYGYTF. Drawing the rest from reference TRBV7-2 and TRBJ1-2, the complete variable domain is GAGVSQSPSNKVTEKGKDVELRCDPISGHTALYWYRQSLGQGLEFLIYFQGNSAPDKSGLPSDRFSAERTGGSVSTLTIQRTQQEDSAVYLCASSKGGGGYGYTFGSGTRLTVV.

This clone was recorded only once. The CDR3 nucleotides are TGTGCCATCAGTGGCCTGGGGGAGAGCTCCTACGAGCAGTACTTC. Protein: CAISGLGESSYEQYF. The rearrangement uses TRBV10-3 and TRBJ2-7; possibly TRBD1 or TRBD2 for D (5 bases each). Germline lookup yields CDR1 ENHRY and CDR2 SYGVKD. Trimming left V 4 bases short and J 0 bases short, with 13 bases between. This CDR3 spans 15 amino acids.

The chain uses TRBV6-1 and TRBJ1-2, with D uncertain. Trimming removed 6 bases from V and 1 base from J, with 15 bases in between. This CDR3 region has 15 residues. Germline CDR1 and CDR2: MNHNS and SASEGT. CDR3 residues: CASSLDARNNYGYTF. DNA for the CDR3: TGTGCCAGCAGCCTAGACGCCAGAAATAACTATGGCTACACCTTC.

V usage is TRBV6-6 and J usage is TRBJ1-2, with 10 bases fitting TRBD1. Germline V gene data show CDR1 as MNHNY and CDR2 as SVGAGI (reference sequence). The CDR3 is made up of 15 amino acids. V lost 0 bases to trimming and J lost 4 bases; unmatched junction nucleotides: 2. The CDR3 region is CASSYSGTGAYGYTF. CDR3 sequence (DNA): TGTGCCAGCAGTTACTCAGGGACAGGGGCCTATGGCTACACCTTC.

The chain couples TRBV5-1 to TRBJ2-4; 12 positions match TRBD2. The CDR3 loop spans 16 amino acids. J was trimmed by 8 bases and V by 4 bases; bases with no gene match: 10. Germline CDR1 reads SGHRS; CDR2 reads YFSETQ. The CDR3 spells CASSPRLAGDEDIQYF. DNA of the CDR3: TGCGCCAGCAGCCCGCGACTAGCGGGGGACGAGGACATTCAGTACTTC. The full variable domain, its missing parts supplied by reference TRBV5-1 and TRBJ2-4, is KAGVTQTPRYLIKTRGQQVTLSCSPISGHRSVSWYQQTPGQGLQFLFEYFSETQRNKGNFPGRFSGRQFSNSRSEMNVSTLELGDSALYLCASSPRLAGDEDIQYFGAGTRLSVL.

In DNA form, the CDR3 reads TGTGCCAGTACCGAAAGGTCGGGACTAGCGGCATTCGATGAGCAGTTCTTC. This gives the protein CASTERSGLAAFDEQFF. This chain connects TRBV19 to TRBJ2-1; 11 positions agree with TRBD2. This CDR3 has 17 amino acids. Looked up from germline, CDR1 is LNHDA and CDR2 is SQIVND (reference sequence). V lost 7 bases and J lost 8; bases outside the gene matches: 16.

The chain uses TRBV5-1 and TRBJ2-7; 13 nucleotides align to TRBD2. The germline CDR1 and CDR2 sequences are SGHRS and YFSETQ. The CDR3 contains 17 residues. Trimming took 1 base from V and 4 from J; bases not matched to a gene: 8. The CDR3 DNA reads as TGCGCCAGCAGCTTGACTAGCGGGGGGGCCGTGGTTTACGAGCAGTACTTC. Translation gives CASSLTSGGAVVYEQYF.

J is TRBJ2-7 and V is TRBV14, with 13 bases fitting TRBD2. The junction had 10 bases not matched to a gene; V was cut back by 0 bases and J by 5 bases. CDR3 length: 18 residues. Germline V gives CDR1 SGHDN, CDR2 FVKESK. In DNA, the CDR3 is TGTGCCAGCAGCCAAGATCGAGGCGGACTAGCGGGAGAGCACGAGCAGTACTTC. Encoded protein: CASSQDRGGLAGEHEQYF.

V is TRBV4-1 and J is TRBJ2-7; D ambiguous. Germline V lookup: CDR1 MGHRA, CDR2 YSYEKL. Trimming cost V 1 base and J 0 bases, with 7 bases left between them. CDR3 length equals 14 residues. The CDR3 here is CASSQGMGSYEQYF. The CDR3 nucleotides are TGCGCCAGCAGCCAAGGAATGGGCTCCTACGAGCAGTACTTC.

The rearrangement links TRBV6-5 to TRBJ2-1; D gene uncertain. The germline V gene has CDR1 MNHEY and CDR2 SVGAGI. V was cut by 0 bases and J by 4 bases, with 10 bases left in between. The CDR3 has 15 residues. CDR3 coding DNA: TGTGCCAGCAGTTACTCGGGGTCCGGGTACAATGAGCAGTTCTTC. It translates to CASSYSGSGYNEQFF.

The rearrangement uses TRBV6-1 and TRBJ1-2, with unresolved D. The V gene lost 8 bases and the J gene lost 4 bases, with 20 bases spanning the gap. Germline CDR1 reads MNHNS; CDR2 reads SASEGT. This CDR3 is 15 amino acids long. The DNA for the CDR3 is TGTGCCAGCCGGCCGTACACGGCGGGATTCTATGGCTACACCTTC. It translates to CASRPYTAGFYGYTF.

V gene TRBV6-1 combines with J gene TRBJ2-7; 7 bases are a match to TRBD2. Germline-derived CDR1 and CDR2 are MNHNS and SASEGT. With 8 bases clipped from V and 2 bases from J, the junction kept 6 bases outside the gene matches. The CDR3 loop spans 13 amino acids. The CDR3 sequence: CASLADAAYEQYF. The CDR3, as DNA: TGTGCCAGCCTAGCGGACGCAGCCTACGAGCAGTACTTC.

This chain links TRBV5-1 with TRBJ1-2; the D is unclear. V lost 0 bases, J lost 7 bases, and 10 bases lay in between. CDR1 is SGHRS, CDR2 YFSETQ, per germline. The CDR3 totals 13 residues. As DNA, the CDR3 is TGCGCCAGCAGCTTGGAGCAGGTTATTGGCTACACCTTC. It yields the protein CASSLEQVIGYTF.

CDR3 nucleotides: TGTGCCAGCAGCTTGAGGCTCTATGGCTACACCTTC. This gives the protein CASSLRLYGYTF. The chain links TRBV5-6 to TRBJ1-2, with no clear D. Deletions cut 1 base from V and 4 bases from J, with 5 bases between. The CDR3 spans 12 residues. CDR1 and CDR2 from the germline V gene are SGHDT and YYEEEE.

The chain couples TRBV10-1 to TRBJ1-3; D unclear. Per the germline V gene, CDR1 is WNHNN and CDR2 is SYGVQD (reference sequence). V was clipped by 3 bases and J by 0 bases, with 6 bases between them. The length of the CDR3 is 14 residues. CDR3 nucleotides: TGCGCCAGCAGTGAAACAAACTCTGGAAACACCATATATTTT. Residues: CASSETNSGNTIYF.

The chain couples TRBV2 to TRBJ2-7; possibly TRBD1 for D (7 bases). Germline-derived CDR1 and CDR2 are SNHLY and FYNNEI. This CDR3 comprises 21 residues. V was trimmed by 8 bases and J by 1 base, leaving 36 bases between them. CDR3 nucleotide sequence: TGTGCCAGCTCCTCCCCGGTTCGGGACAGCGGGCCGTACGTAGGGTCCTACGAGCAGTACTTC. Translating gives CASSSPVRDSGPYVGSYEQYF.

The rearrangement joins TRBV27 to TRBJ2-7; 9 bases are a match to TRBD2. The CDR3 extends over 14 amino acids. Germline trimming cut 2 bases from V and 4 bases from J; bases unmatched to any gene: 3. In germline, CDR1 is MNHEY, CDR2 SMNVEV (reference sequence). The CDR3 DNA reads TGTGCCAGCAGTTTAGCGGGAGGGATATACGAGCAGTACTTC. Translating it yields CASSLAGGIYEQYF.

The V gene is TRBV21-1, the J gene TRBJ2-3; the D segment call TRBD2 is taken from the table without a DNA check. TRBV21-1 is a pseudogene. The CDR3 runs 15 residues. CDR3 coding DNA: TGTGCCAGCAGCCGGGGGGGACCAACCACAGATACGCAGTATTTT. This gives the protein CASSRGGPTTDTQYF.

This rearrangement joins TRBV12-5 to TRBJ2-3; 11 bases are a match to TRBD1. With 0 bases clipped from V and 3 bases from J, the junction kept 2 bases outside the gene matches. The CDR3 has 16 amino acids. Looked up from germline, CDR1 is LGHNT and CDR2 is FRNRAP. The CDR3 loop reads CASGLVRDRGTDTQYF. The CDR3 coding sequence is TGTGCTAGTGGTTTGGTACGGGACAGGGGGACAGATACGCAGTATTTT.

J is TRBJ1-4 and V is TRBV6-4; 7 nucleotides align to TRBD1. Germline V gene data show CDR1 as MRHNA and CDR2 as SNTAGT. CDR3 length: 13 amino acids. Trimming removed 4 bases from V and 5 bases from J; junction bases left unmatched: 1. CDR3: CASSVGGNEKLFF. The CDR3 DNA is TGTGCCAGCAGTGTAGGGGGCAATGAAAAACTGTTTTTT.

This rearrangement joins TRBV6-1 to TRBJ2-4, with D uncertain. With 6 bases removed from V and 0 bases from J, the gap between germline ends came to 12 bases. Per germline, CDR1 MNHNS and CDR2 SASEGT. The CDR3 is made up of 15 amino acids. This CDR3 is CASRYSSLAKNIQYF. CDR3 bases: TGTGCCAGCAGATATAGTAGTTTAGCCAAAAACATTCAGTACTTC.